This T cell receptor (beta chain) appears in the sequencing data of a study of beta chain features in type 1 diabetes. Study context: Sorted cell examination encompassed 85 million to 140 million cells across all samples.

Overall study results and limits: Researchers report that Type 1 diabetes patients had moderately but significantly shorter TCRB CDR3s across all four CD4+ subsets. cDNA-based reads could over-represent cells with high TCR expression.

The sequenced template was cDNA made from the entire isolated RNA. There were 3.5 million or so reads on average in the naive, central memory and regulatory T cell samples. TCRdb keeps only in-frame clones here, not all; method: immunoSEQ multiplex PCR. The table records almost 350,000 clones, roughly 8.8% of them present only once. It was via CD45RO/CCR7/CD25/CD127/CD95/CD27 that CD4+ naive, central memory, regulatory and stem cell-like memory cells were sorted. As to this clone: Its antigen is not identified.

From germline, CDR1 is SGHTA and CDR2 FQGNSA. V was pared by 5 bases and J by 10 bases, with 18 bases between. CDR3 length: 15 amino acids. The sequence came from a man younger than 45 with type 1 diabetes. Material: central memory CD4+ T cells from blood. This chain links TRBV7-2 with TRBJ1-6; possible D gene TRBD1, 5 bases. The CDR3 here is CASSPTGTTGSPLHF. CDR3 bases: TGTGCCAGCAGCCCCACCGGGACTACGGGGTCACCCCTCCACTTT.